This paragraph reports one TCR beta chain. Its target is not known. This CDR3 is 16 amino acids long. Germline loops: CDR1 SGHVS, CDR2 FQNEAQ. Trimming cost V 0 bases and J 8 bases, with 16 bases left between them. This table comes from immunoSEQ multiplex PCR, and its TCRdb copy is limited to in-frame clones, with some not included. The repertoire holds tens of thousands of clones, with 85% to 90% as singletons. This sample was included in a study of OX40 agonist ivuxolimab in advanced cancers. As for the study in general: The patients received agonistic anti-OX40 (CD134) antibody ivuxolimab. Patients achieving partial responses numbered three: one hepatocellular carcinoma case and two cutaneous melanoma cases. Whole-study results and caveats: Averaged across samples, CD8+ T cells carried more expanded clones than CD4+ did.

The sample here was CD4+ or CD8+ T cells sorted from blood, taken in a trial of the OX40 agonist ivuxolimab. The TCR was taken from an adult with an advanced solid tumor such as melanoma, head and neck, liver or kidney cancer. The V call is TRBV7-8, the J call TRBJ1-4, with D maybe TRBD1 (5 bases). The CDR3 loop reads CASSLAWGGRIEKLFF. The CDR3 DNA sequence: TGTGCCAGCAGCTTAGCGTGGGGGGGAAGGATCGAAAAACTGTTTTTT. Complete variable domain (other parts from reference TRBV7-8 and TRBJ1-4): GAGVSQSPRYKVAKRGQDVALRCDPISGHVSLFWYQQALGQGPEFLTYFQNEAQLDKSGLPSDRFFAERPEGSVSTLKIQRTQQEDSAVYLCASSLAWGGRIEKLFFGSGTQLSVL.